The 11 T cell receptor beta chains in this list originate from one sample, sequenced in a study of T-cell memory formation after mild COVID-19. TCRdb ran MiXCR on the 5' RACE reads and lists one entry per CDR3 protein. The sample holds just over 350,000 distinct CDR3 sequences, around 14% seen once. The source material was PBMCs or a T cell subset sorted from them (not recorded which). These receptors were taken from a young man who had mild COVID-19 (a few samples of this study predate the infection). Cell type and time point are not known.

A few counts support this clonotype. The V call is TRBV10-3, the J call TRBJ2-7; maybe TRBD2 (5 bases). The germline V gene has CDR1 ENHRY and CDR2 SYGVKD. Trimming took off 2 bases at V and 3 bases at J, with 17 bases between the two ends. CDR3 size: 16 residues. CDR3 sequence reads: CAISEPPPREFYEQYF. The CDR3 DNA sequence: TGTGCCATCAGTGAGCCCCCGCCCCGGGAATTCTACGAGCAGTACTTC.

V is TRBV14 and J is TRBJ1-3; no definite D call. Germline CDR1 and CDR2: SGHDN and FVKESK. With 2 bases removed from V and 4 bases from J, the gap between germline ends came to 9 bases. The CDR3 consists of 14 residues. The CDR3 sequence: CASSQQTAGNTIYF. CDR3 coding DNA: TGTGCCAGCAGCCAACAGACGGCCGGAAACACCATATATTTT. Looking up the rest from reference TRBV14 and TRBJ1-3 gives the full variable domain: EAGVTQFPSHSVIEKGQTVTLRCDPISGHDNLYWYRRVMGKEIKFLLHFVKESKQDESGMPNNRFLAERTGGTYSTLKVQPAELEDSGVYFCASSQQTAGNTIYFGEGSWLTVV.

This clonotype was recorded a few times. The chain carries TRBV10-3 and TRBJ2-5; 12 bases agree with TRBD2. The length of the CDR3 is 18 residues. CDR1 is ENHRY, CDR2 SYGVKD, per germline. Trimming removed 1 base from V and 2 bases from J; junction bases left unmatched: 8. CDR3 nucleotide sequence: TGTGCCATCAGTGAGTGGGGTATGACTAGCGGGGGACAAGAGACCCAGTACTTC. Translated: CAISEWGMTSGGQETQYF.

The CDR3 nucleotides read TGTGCCAGCAGCTTATACGTACTAGCGGGGGGTACCGGGGAGCTGTTTTTT. It codes for CASSLYVLAGGTGELFF. The chain uses TRBV11-2 and TRBJ2-2, with 12 nucleotides matching TRBD2. Germline CDR1 SGHAT, CDR2 FQNNGV. V lost 2 bases, J lost 5 bases, and 6 bases stayed unmatched. This CDR3 has 17 amino acids.

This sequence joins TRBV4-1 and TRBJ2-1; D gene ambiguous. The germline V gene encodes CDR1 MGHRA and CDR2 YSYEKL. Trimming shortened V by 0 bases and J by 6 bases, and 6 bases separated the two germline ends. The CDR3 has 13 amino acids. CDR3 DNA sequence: TGCGCCAGCAGCCAAGATCATCTCAATGAGCAGTTCTTC. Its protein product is CASSQDHLNEQFF.

CDR3 sequence: CASSYRGRGDQPQHF. CDR3 nucleotides: TGTGCCAGCAGTTACCGGGGGCGCGGTGATCAGCCCCAGCATTTT. The V call is TRBV6-2 or TRBV6-3, the J call TRBJ1-5; possible D gene TRBD1, 6 bases. Germline V gene lookup returns CDR1 MNHEY and CDR2 SVGEGT. Deletions cut 2 bases from V and 5 bases from J, with 13 bases between. There are 15 residues in the CDR3.

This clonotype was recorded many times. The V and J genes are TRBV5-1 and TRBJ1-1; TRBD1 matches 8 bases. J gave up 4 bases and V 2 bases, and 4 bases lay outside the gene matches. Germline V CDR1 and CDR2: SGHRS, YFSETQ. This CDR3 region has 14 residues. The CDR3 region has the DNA TGCGCCAGCAGCTTTACACAGGGGGGCACTGAAGCTTTCTTT. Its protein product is CASSFTQGGTEAFF.

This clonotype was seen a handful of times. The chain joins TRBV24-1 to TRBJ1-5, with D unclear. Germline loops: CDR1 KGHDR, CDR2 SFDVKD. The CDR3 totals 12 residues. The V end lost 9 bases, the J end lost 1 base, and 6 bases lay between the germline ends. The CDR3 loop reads CATAGSNQPQHF. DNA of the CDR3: TGTGCCACCGCGGGGAGCAATCAGCCCCAGCATTTT.

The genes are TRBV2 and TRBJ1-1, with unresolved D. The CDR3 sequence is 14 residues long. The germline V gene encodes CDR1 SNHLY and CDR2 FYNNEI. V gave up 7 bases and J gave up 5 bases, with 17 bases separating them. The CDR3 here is CASIPQWPSTEAFF. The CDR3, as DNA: TGTGCCAGCATCCCCCAGTGGCCGTCTACTGAAGCTTTCTTT.

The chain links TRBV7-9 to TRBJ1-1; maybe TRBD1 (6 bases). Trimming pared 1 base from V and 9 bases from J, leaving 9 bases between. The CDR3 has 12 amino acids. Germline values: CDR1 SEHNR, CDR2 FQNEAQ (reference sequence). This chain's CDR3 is CASSLGQGKAFF. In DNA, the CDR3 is TGTGCCAGCAGCTTAGGCCAGGGGAAAGCTTTCTTT.

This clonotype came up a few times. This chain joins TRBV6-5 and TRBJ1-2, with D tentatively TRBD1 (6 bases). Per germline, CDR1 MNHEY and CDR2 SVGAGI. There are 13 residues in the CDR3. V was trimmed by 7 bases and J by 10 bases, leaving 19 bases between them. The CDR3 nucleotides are TGTGCCAGCACCCGAGGACAGAGGCGAGACTACACCTTC. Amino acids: CASTRGQRRDYTF.